This T cell receptor beta chain was documented in a study of cytomegalovirus exposure and HLA in healthy donors. Broader study findings: In a later analysis, approximately 18,000 TCR beta sequences were associated with HLA alleles at 0.05 false discovery rate. Across donors, presence/absence analyses took sequencing depth to be roughly uniform.

As for this clone: The antigen is undetermined.

PCR amplification relied on 60 Vbeta primers (plus 13 Jbeta primers). As handled by the study authors: In a later analysis, 60 million to 90 million unique TCR beta chains included roughly 11 million shared by two or more donors. Some clones are missing from TCRdb's copy, which holds only in-frame ones; the method was immunoSEQ multiplex PCR. That table is the source of V, J and clone size, and D and trimming were worked out from the DNA. The sample lists under 250,000 clones; approximately 88% were seen once. The TCR originated in a boy aged 2 to 9 in good health and CMV-seronegative. The specimen was PBMCs.

The CDR3 DNA reads as TGTGCCAGCAGCTTAATAGCGGGAGTCCGGAATGAGCAGTTCTTC. Its protein product is CASSLIAGVRNEQFF. The rearrangement links TRBV5-4 to TRBJ2-1; 9 nucleotides match TRBD2. V was clipped by 2 bases and J by 7 bases; unmatched bases: 7. CDR3 length: 15 residues. CDR1 SGHNT and CDR2 YYREEE come from the germline V gene (reference sequence).